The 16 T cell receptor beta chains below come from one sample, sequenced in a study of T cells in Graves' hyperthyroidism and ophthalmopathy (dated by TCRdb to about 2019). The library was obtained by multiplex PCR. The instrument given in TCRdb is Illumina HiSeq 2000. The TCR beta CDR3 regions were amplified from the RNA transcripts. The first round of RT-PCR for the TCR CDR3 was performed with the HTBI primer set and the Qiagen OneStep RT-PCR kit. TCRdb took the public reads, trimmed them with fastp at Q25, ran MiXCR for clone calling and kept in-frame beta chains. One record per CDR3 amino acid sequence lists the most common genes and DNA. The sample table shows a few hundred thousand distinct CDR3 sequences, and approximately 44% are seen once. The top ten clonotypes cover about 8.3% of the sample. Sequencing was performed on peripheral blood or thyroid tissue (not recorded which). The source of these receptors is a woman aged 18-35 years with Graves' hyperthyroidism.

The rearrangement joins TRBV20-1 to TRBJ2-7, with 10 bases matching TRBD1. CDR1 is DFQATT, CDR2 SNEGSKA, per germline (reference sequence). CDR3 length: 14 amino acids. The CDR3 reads CSPARDRGAYEQYF. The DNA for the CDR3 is TGCAGCCCAGCAAGGGACAGGGGAGCCTACGAGCAGTACTTC.

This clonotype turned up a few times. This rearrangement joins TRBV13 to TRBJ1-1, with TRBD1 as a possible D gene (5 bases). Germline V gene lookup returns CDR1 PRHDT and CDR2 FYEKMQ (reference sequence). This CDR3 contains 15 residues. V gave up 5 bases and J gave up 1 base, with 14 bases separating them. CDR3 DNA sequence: TGTGCCAGCAGCGACAGACAGCGGGGGAACACTGAAGCTTTCTTT. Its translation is CASSDRQRGNTEAFF.

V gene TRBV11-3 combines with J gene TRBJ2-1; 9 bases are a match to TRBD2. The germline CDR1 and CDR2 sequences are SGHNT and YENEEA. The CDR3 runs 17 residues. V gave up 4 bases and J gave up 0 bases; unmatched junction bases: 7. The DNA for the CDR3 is TGTGCCAGCAGCTCCTCTAGCGGGATGCCCTCCTACAATGAGCAGTTCTTC. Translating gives CASSSSSGMPSYNEQFF.

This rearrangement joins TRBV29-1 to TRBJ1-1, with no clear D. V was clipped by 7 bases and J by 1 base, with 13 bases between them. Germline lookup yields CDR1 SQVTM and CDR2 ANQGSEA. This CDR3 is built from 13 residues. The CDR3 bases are TGCAGCGCCAGCAGCAACCCGAACACTGAAGCTTTCTTT. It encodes CSASSNPNTEAFF.

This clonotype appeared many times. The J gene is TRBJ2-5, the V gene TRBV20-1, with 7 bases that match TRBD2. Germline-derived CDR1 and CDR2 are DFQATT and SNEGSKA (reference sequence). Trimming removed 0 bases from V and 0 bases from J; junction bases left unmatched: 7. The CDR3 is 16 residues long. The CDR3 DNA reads TGCAGTGCTAGAGATGGAACTAGCGTGGACCAAGAGACCCAGTACTTC. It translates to CSARDGTSVDQETQYF.

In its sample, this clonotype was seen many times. In DNA form, the CDR3 reads TGCGCCAGCAGTGAACGGGAGTCCTACGAGCAGTACTTC. This gives the protein CASSERESYEQYF. The gene calls are TRBV10-1 and TRBJ2-7; tentatively, D is TRBD2 (6 bases). Germline-derived CDR1 and CDR2 are WNHNN and SYGVQD (reference sequence). The V end was cut by 3 bases, the J end by 1 base, with 7 bases between. The CDR3 has 13 residues.

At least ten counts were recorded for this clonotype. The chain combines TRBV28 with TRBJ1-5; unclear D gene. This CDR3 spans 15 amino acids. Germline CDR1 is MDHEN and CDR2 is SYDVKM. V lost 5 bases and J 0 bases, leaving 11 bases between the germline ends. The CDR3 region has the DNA TGTGCCAGCAGTCCGGCAGAGATTAGCAATCAGCCCCAGCATTTT. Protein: CASSPAEISNQPQHF.

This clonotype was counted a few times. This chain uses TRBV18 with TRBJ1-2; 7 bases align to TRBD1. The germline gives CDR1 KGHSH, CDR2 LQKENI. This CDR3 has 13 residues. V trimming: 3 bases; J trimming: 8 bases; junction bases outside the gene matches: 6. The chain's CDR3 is CASSPSYRGGYTF. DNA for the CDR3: TGTGCCAGCTCACCTTCTTACAGGGGCGGCTACACCTTC.

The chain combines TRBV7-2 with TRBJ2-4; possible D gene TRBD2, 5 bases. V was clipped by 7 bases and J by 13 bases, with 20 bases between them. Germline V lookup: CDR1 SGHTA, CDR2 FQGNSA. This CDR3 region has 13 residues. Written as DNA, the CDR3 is TGTGCCAGCACCCGAATTCAGGCGGGTATACAGTACTTC. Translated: CASTRIQAGIQYF.

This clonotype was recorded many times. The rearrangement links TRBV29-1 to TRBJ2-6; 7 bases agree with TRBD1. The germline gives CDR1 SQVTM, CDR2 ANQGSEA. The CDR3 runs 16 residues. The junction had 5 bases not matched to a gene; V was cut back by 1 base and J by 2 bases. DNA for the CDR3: TGCAGCGTTGAAGGGGCAGACAGGGCTGGGGCCAACGTCCTGACTTTC. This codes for CSVEGADRAGANVLTF.

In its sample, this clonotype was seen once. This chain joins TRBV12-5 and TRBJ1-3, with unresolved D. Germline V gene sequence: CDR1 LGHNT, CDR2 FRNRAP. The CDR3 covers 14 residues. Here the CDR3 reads CASMYRYYGYTIYF. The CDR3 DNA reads TGTGCCAGCATGTACCGGTACTATGGCTACACCATATATTTT.

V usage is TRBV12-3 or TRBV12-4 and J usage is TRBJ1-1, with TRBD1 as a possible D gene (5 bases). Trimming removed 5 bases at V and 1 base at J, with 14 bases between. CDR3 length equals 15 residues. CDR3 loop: CASSQPQGRNTEAFF. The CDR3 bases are TGTGCCAGCAGTCAGCCCCAGGGTCGGAACACTGAAGCTTTCTTT.

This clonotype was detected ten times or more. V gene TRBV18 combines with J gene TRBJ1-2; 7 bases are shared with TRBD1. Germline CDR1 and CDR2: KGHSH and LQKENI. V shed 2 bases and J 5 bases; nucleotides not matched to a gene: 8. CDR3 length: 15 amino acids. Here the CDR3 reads CASSPRGTETYGYTF. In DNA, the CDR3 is TGTGCCAGCTCACCAAGGGGGACAGAGACGTATGGCTACACCTTC.

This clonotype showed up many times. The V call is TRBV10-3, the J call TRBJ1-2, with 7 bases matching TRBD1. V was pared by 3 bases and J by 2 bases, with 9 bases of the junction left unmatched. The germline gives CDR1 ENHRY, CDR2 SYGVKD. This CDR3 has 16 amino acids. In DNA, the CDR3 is TGTGCCATCAGTGATTCCCAGGGGGGGGCGAACTATGGCTACACCTTC. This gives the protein CAISDSQGGANYGYTF.

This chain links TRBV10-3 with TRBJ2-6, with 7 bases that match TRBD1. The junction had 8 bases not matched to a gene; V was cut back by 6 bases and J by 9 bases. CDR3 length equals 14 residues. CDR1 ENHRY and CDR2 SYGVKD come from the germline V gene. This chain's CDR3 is CAIRGGKADNVLTF. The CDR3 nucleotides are TGTGCCATCAGAGGGGGCAAGGCGGACAACGTCCTGACTTTC.

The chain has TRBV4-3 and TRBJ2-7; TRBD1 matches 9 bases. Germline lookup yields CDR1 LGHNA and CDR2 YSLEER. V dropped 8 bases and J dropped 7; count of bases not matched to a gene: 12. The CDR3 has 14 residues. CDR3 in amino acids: CASGPGQGAGEQYF. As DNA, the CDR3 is TGCGCCAGCGGCCCGGGACAGGGAGCGGGGGAGCAGTACTTC.